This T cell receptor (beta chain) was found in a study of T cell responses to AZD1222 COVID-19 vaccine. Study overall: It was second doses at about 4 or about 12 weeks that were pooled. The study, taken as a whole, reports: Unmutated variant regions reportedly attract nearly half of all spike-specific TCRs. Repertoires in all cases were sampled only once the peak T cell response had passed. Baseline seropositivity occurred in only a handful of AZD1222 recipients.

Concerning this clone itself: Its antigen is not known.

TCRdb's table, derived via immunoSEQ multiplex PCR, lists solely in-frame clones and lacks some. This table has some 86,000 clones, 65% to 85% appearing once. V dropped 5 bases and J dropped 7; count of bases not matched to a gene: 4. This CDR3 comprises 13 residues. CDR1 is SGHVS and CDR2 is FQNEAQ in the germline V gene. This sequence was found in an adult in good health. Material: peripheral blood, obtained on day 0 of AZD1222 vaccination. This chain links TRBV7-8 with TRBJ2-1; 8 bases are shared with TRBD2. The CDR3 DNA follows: TGTGCCAGCAGCACCGGGGGGGGAAATGAGCAGTTCTTC. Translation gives CASSTGGGNEQFF.